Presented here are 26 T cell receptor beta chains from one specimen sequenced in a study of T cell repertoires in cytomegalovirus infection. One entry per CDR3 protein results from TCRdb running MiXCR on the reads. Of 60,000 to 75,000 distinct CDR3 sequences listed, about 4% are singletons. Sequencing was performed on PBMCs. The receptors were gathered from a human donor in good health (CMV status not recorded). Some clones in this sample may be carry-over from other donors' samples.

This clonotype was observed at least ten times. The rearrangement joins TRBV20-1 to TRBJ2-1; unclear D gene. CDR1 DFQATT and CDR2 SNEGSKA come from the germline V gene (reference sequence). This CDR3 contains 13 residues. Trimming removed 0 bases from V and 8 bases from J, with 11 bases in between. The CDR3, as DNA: TGCAGTGCTAGAGATCCCGCGACTTATGAGCAGTTCTTC. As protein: CSARDPATYEQFF.

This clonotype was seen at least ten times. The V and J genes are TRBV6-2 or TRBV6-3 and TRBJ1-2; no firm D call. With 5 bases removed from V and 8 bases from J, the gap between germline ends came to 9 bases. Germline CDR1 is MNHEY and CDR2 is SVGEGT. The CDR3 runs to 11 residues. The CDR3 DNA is TGTGCCAGCAGTCTTATGCTAGGCTACACCTTC. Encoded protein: CASSLMLGYTF.

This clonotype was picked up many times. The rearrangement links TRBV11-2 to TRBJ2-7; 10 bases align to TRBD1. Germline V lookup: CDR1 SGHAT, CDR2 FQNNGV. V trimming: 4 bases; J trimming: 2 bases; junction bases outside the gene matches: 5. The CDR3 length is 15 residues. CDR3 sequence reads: CASSSAGTGAYEQYF. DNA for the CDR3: TGTGCCAGCAGCTCCGCCGGGACAGGGGCCTACGAGCAGTACTTC.

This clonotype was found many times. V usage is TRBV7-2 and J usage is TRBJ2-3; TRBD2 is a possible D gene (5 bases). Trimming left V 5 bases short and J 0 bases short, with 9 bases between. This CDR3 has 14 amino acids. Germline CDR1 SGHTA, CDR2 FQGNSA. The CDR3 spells CASSEGLSTDTQYF. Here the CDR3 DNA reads TGTGCCAGCAGCGAGGGCCTTAGCACAGATACGCAGTATTTT.

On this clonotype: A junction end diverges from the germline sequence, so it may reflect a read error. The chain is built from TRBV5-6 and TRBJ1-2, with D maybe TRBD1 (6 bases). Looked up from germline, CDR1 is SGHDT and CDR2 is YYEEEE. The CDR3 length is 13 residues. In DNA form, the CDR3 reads TGTGCCAGCAGCTACGACAGGAACTATGGCTATAACTTC. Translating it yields CASSYDRNYGYNF.

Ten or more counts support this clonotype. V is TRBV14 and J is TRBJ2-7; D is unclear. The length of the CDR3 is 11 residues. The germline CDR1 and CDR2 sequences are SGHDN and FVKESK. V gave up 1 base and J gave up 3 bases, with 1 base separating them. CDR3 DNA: TGTGCCAGCAGCCAAGGCTACGAGCAGTACTTC. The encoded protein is CASSQGYEQYF.

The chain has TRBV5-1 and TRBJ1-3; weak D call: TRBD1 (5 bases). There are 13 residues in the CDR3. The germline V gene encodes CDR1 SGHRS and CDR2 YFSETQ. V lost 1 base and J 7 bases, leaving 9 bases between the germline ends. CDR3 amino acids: CASSLSGLNTIYF. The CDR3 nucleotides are TGCGCCAGCAGCTTGTCAGGGTTGAACACCATATATTTT.

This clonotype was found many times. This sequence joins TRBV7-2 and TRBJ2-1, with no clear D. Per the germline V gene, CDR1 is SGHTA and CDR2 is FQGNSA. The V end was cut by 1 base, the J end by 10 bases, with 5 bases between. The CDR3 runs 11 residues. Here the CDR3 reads CASSLVREQFF. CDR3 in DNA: TGTGCCAGCAGCTTAGTCCGGGAGCAGTTCTTC.

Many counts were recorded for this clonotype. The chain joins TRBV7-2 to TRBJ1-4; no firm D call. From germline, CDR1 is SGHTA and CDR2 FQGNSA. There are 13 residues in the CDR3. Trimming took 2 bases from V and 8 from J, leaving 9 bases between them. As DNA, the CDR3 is TGTGCCAGCAGCTTAAAGATCGGGGAAAAACTGTTTTTT. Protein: CASSLKIGEKLFF.

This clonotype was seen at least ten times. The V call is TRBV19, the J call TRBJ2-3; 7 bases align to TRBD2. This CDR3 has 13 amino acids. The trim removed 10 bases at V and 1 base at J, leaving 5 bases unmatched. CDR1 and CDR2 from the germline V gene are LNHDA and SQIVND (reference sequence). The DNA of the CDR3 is TGTGCCACCCAGCGGGGAGGCACAGATACGCAGTATTTT. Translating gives CATQRGGTDTQYF.

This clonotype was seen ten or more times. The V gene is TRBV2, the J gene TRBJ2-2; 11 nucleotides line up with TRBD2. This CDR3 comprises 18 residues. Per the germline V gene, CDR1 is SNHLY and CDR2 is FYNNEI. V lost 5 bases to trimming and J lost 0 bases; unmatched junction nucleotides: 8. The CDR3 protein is CASSLLPSGGPNTGELFF. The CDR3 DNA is TGTGCCAGCAGTCTCCTACCTAGCGGGGGGCCGAACACCGGGGAGCTGTTTTTT.

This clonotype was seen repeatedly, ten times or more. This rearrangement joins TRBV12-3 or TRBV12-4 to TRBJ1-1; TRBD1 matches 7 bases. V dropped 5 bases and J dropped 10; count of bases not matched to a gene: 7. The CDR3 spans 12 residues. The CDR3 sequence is CASSQRQGPAFF. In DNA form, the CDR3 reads TGTGCCAGCAGTCAACGACAGGGTCCAGCTTTCTTT.

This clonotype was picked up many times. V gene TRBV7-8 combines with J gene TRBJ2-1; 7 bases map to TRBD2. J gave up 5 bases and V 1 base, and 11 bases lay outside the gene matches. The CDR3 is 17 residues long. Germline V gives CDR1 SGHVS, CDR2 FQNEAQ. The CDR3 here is CASSLVYWGGSDNEQFF. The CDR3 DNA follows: TGTGCCAGCAGCTTAGTTTACTGGGGGGGAAGTGACAATGAGCAGTTCTTC.

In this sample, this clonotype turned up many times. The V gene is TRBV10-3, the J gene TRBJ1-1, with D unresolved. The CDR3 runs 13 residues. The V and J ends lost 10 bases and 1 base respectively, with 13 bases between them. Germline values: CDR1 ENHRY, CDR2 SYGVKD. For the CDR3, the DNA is TGTGCCACCAACCTCCGGGGGAACACTGAAGCTTTCTTT. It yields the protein CATNLRGNTEAFF.

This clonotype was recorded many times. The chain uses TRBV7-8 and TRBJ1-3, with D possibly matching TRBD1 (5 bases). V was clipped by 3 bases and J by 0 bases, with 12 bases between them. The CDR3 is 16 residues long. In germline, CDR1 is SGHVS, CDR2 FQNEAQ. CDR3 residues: CASSLGGPSSGNTIYF. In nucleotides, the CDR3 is TGTGCCAGCAGCTTGGGGGGTCCCAGCTCTGGAAACACCATATATTTT.

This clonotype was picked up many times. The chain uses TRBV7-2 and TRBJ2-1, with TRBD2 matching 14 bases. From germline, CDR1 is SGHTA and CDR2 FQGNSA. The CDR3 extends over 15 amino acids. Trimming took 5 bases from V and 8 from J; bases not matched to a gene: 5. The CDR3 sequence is CASSRLAGGLDEQFF. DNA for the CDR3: TGTGCCAGCAGCCGACTAGCGGGGGGGCTCGATGAGCAGTTCTTC.

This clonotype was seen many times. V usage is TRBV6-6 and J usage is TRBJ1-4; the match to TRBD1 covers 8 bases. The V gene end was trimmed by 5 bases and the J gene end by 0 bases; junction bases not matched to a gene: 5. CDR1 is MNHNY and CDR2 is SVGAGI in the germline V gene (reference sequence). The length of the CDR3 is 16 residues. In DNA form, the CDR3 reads TGTGCCAGCAGTGGGACAGGTGTTGCAACTAATGAAAAACTGTTTTTT. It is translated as CASSGTGVATNEKLFF.

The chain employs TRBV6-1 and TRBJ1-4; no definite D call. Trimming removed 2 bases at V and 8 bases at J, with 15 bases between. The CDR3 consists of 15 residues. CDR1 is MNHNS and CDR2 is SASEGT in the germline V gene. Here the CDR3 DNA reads TGTGCCAGCAGTGAACAGAGAGGGTGGCAGGAAAAACTGTTTTTT. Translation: CASSEQRGWQEKLFF.

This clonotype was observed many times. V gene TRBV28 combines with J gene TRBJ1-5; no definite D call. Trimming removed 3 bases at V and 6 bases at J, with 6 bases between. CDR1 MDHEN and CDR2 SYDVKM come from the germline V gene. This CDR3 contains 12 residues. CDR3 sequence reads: CASSFGTQPQHF. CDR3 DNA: TGTGCCAGCAGTTTCGGTACTCAGCCCCAGCATTTT.

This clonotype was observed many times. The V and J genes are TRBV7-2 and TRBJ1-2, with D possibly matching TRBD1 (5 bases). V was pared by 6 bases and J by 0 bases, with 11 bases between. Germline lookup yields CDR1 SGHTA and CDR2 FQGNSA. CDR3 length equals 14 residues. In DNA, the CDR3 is TGTGCCAGCAGACCGGGACGGTCTAACTATGGCTACACCTTC. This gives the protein CASRPGRSNYGYTF.

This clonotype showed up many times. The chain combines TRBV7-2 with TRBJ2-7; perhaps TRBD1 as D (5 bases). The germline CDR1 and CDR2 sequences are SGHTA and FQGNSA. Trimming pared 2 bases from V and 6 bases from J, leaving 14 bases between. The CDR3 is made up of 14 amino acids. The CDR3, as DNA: TGTGCCAGCAGCTTATGGCGCACAGGCGCCGAGCAGTACTTC. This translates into CASSLWRTGAEQYF.

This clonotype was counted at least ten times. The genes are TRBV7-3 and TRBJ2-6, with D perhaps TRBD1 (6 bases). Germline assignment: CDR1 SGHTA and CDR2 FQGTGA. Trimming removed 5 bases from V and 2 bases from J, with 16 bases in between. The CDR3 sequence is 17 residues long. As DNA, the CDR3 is TGTGCCAGCAGCCCCCAGGGGCGGGCTGCTGGGGCCAACGTCCTGACTTTC. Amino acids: CASSPQGRAAGANVLTF.

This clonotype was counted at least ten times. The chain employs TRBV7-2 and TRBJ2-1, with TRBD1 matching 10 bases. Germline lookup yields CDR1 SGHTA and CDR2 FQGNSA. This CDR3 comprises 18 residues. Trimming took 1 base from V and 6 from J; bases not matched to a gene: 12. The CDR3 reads CASSLVQSDRGGANEQFF. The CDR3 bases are TGTGCCAGCAGCTTAGTGCAGTCGGACAGGGGGGGGGCCAATGAGCAGTTCTTC. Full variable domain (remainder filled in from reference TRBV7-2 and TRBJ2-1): GAGVSQSPSNKVTEKGKDVELRCDPISGHTALYWYRQSLGQGLEFLIYFQGNSAPDKSGLPSDRFSAERTGGSVSTLTIQRTQQEDSAVYLCASSLVQSDRGGANEQFFGPGTRLTVL.

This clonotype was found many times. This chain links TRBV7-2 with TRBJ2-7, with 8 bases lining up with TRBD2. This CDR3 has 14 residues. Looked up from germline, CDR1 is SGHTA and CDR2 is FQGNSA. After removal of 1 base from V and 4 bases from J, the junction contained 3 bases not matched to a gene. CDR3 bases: TGTGCCAGCAGCTTAGTCGGGGGGGAGTACGAGCAGTACTTC. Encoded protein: CASSLVGGEYEQYF.

The CDR3 coding sequence is TGTGCCAGCAGCTTAAGCTTGACGCGGGACAACAATGAGCAGTTCTTC. Protein: CASSLSLTRDNNEQFF. The V gene is TRBV7-4, the J gene TRBJ2-1; D is tentatively TRBD1 or TRBD2 (6 bases each). Trimming shortened V by 2 bases and J by 5 bases, and 16 bases separated the two germline ends. In germline, CDR1 is SGHVT, CDR2 SQSDAQ. This CDR3 is 16 amino acids long. The entire variable domain, with the rest obtained from reference TRBV7-4 and TRBJ2-1, is as follows: GAGVSQSPRYKVAKRGRDVALRCDSISGHVTLYWYRQTLGQGSEVLTYSQSDAQRDKSGRPSGRFSAERPERSVSTLKIQRTEQGDSAVYLCASSLSLTRDNNEQFFGPGTRLTVL.

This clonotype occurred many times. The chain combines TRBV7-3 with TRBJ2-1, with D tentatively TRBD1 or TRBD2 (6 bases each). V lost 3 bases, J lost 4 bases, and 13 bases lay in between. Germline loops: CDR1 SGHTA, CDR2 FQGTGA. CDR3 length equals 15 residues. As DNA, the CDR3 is TGTGCCAGCAGCTTGTTTGGGGGGCCTTACAATGAGCAGTTCTTC. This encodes CASSLFGGPYNEQFF.